What follows is one TCR beta chain and its context. Measured with immunoSEQ multiplex PCR; TCRdb has only the in-frame clones, and not every one. The sample records approximately 90,000 clones, 85% to 90% being singletons. The data were taken from a study of control samples from healthy donors and cancer patients. This CDR3 contains 16 residues. Trimming stripped 5 bases from V and 5 bases from J, with 16 bases between. From germline, CDR1 is MNHEY and CDR2 SMNVEV (reference sequence). The origin of this receptor is a woman aged 35 to 49 in good health. The rearrangement uses TRBV27 and TRBJ1-6; possible D gene TRBD1, 6 bases. The sequenced material came from blood. For the CDR3, the DNA is TGTGCCAGCAGTCCCGTGTACAGGGTTAATAATTCACCCCTCCACTTT. Its translation: CASSPVYRVNNSPLHF.